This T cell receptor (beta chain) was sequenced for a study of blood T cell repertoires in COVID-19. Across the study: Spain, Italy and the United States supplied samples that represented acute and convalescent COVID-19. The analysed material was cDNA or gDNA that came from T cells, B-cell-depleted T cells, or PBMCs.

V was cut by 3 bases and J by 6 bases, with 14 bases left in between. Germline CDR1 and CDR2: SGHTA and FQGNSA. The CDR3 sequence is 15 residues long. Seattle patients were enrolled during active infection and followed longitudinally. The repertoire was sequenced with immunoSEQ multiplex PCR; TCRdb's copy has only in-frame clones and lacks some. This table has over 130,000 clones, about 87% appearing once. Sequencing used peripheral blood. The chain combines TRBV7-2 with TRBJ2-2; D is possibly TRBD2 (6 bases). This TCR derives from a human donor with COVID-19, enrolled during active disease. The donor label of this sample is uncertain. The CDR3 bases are TGTGCCAGCAGCTTCATCGGGGGTGGGGCCGGGGAGCTGTTTTTT. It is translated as CASSFIGGGAGELFF.